The 22 T cell receptor beta chains below all came from one sample that was sequenced in a study of T cells in Graves' hyperthyroidism and ophthalmopathy. RNA transcripts yielded amplified TCR beta CDR3 regions. A first-round RT-PCR of the TCR CDR3 used the HTBI primer set. TCRdb reprocessed the multiplex PCR reads via MiXCR and lists one record per CDR3 protein. This table holds around 700,000 distinct CDR3 sequences, under 20% found once. Input material: blood. All receptors come from a woman between 50 and 59 years old with Graves' hyperthyroidism that later progressed to Graves' ophthalmopathy.

V gene TRBV11-2 combines with J gene TRBJ2-1, with 7 bases identical to TRBD2. CDR1 SGHAT and CDR2 FQNNGV come from the germline V gene. J lost 6 bases, V lost 5 bases, and 10 bases had no gene match. There are 15 residues in the CDR3. CDR3 loop: CASSVVSGATNEQFF. The CDR3 bases are TGTGCCAGCAGCGTAGTCAGCGGGGCCACCAATGAGCAGTTCTTC. The complete variable domain, with remaining parts taken from reference TRBV11-2 and TRBJ2-1, reads EAGVAQSPRYKIIEKRQSVAFWCNPISGHATLYWYQQILGQGPKLLIQFQNNGVVDDSQLPKDRFSAERLKGVDSTLKIQPAKLEDSAVYLCASSVVSGATNEQFFGPGTRLTVL.

The chain uses TRBV4-1 and TRBJ1-1, with a possible D match to TRBD1 (6 bases). The V gene lost 0 bases and the J gene lost 0 bases, with 14 bases spanning the gap. Germline V gene lookup returns CDR1 MGHRA and CDR2 YSYEKL. This CDR3 is 17 amino acids long. The CDR3 DNA is TGCGCCAGCAGCCAAGACAGGGGCAGGTGGATGAACACTGAAGCTTTCTTT. Translating it yields CASSQDRGRWMNTEAFF.

The sample holds a few counts of this clonotype. The chain has TRBV29-1 and TRBJ1-2; possibly TRBD1 for D (5 bases). CDR3 length equals 12 residues. The V and J ends lost 1 base and 2 bases respectively, with 5 bases between them. The germline V gene encodes CDR1 SQVTM and CDR2 ANQGSEA. Here the CDR3 DNA reads TGCAGCGTTGAAGGACAGAACTATGGCTACACCTTC. This translates into CSVEGQNYGYTF.

This clonotype has a handful of counts. The chain couples TRBV5-1 to TRBJ2-5, with 9 bases that match TRBD2. The CDR3 spans 16 residues. V lost 2 bases to trimming and J lost 2 bases; unmatched junction nucleotides: 7. Germline CDR1 and CDR2: SGHRS and YFSETQ. The CDR3 spells CASSFAPSGVQETQYF. DNA of the CDR3: TGCGCCAGCAGCTTTGCTCCTAGCGGGGTGCAAGAGACCCAGTACTTC.

This clonotype was found many times. The chain links TRBV2 to TRBJ2-3, with D hard to call. Trimming left V 1 base short and J 0 bases short, with 11 bases between. This CDR3 comprises 16 residues. Germline V gene lookup returns CDR1 SNHLY and CDR2 FYNNEI. In DNA form, the CDR3 reads TGTGCCAGCAGTGAAGAGTCGCCGGAAAGCACAGATACGCAGTATTTT. Its translation is CASSEESPESTDTQYF.

This clonotype was recorded at least ten times. The chain employs TRBV5-1 and TRBJ2-1, with no clear D. V was clipped by 4 bases and J by 5 bases, with 13 bases between them. This CDR3 comprises 14 residues. CDR1 and CDR2 (germline): SGHRS, YFSETQ. The CDR3 nucleotides read TGCGCCAGCAGCCTCCAGCTTGGTAACAATGAGCAGTTCTTC. It codes for CASSLQLGNNEQFF. Supplemented by reference TRBV5-1 and TRBJ2-1, the full variable domain reads KAGVTQTPRYLIKTRGQQVTLSCSPISGHRSVSWYQQTPGQGLQFLFEYFSETQRNKGNFPGRFSGRQFSNSRSEMNVSTLELGDSALYLCASSLQLGNNEQFFGPGTRLTVL.

This clonotype occurred many times. The chain uses TRBV6-6 and TRBJ1-2; possible D gene TRBD1, 5 bases. The germline V gene has CDR1 MNHNY and CDR2 SVGAGI (reference sequence). V gave up 4 bases and J gave up 6 bases, with 12 bases separating them. The CDR3 contains 13 residues. CDR3 in DNA: TGTGCCAGCAGTTTGACGAGGGGCCATGGCTACACCTTC. Amino acids: CASSLTRGHGYTF.

V is TRBV20-1 and J is TRBJ1-5; D uncertain. Germline V gene sequence: CDR1 DFQATT, CDR2 SNEGSKA (reference sequence). The germline V and J ends were trimmed by 6 bases and 3 bases, with 12 bases remaining between them. CDR3 size: 13 residues. This chain's CDR3 is CSAAGSLNQPQHF. The CDR3 region has the DNA TGCAGTGCAGCCGGGTCTCTCAATCAGCCCCAGCATTTT.

This clonotype has only a few counts. The chain uses TRBV7-9 and TRBJ2-5; 7 nucleotides align to TRBD1. Per the germline V gene, CDR1 is SEHNR and CDR2 is FQNEAQ (reference sequence). The CDR3 loop spans 16 amino acids. The V and J ends lost 3 bases and 5 bases, in that order; junction bases with no gene match: 12. The CDR3 spells CASSLFSTGSGETQYF. CDR3 sequence (DNA): TGTGCCAGCAGCTTGTTCTCGACAGGGTCCGGGGAGACCCAGTACTTC.

This clonotype was seen ten or more times. This rearrangement joins TRBV7-8 to TRBJ1-5; D call uncertain. This CDR3 region has 15 residues. Per the germline V gene, CDR1 is SGHVS and CDR2 is FQNEAQ. V was clipped by 3 bases and J by 3 bases, with 12 bases between them. CDR3 amino acids: CASSFSGDLNQPQHF. CDR3 bases: TGTGCCAGCAGCTTTTCCGGGGATCTCAATCAGCCCCAGCATTTT.

This clonotype was recorded many times. The chain is built from TRBV2 and TRBJ2-5; TRBD1 matches 9 bases. V gave up 6 bases and J gave up 5 bases; unmatched junction bases: 4. The CDR3 length is 13 residues. Germline loops: CDR1 SNHLY, CDR2 FYNNEI. CDR3 residues: CASSRDRDETQYF. CDR3 DNA: TGTGCCAGCAGCCGGGACAGGGACGAGACCCAGTACTTC. The full variable domain, its missing parts supplied by reference TRBV2 and TRBJ2-5, is EPEVTQTPSHQVTQMGQEVILRCVPISNHLYFYWYRQILGQKVEFLVSFYNNEISEKSEIFDDQFSVERPDGSNFTLKIRSTKLEDSAMYFCASSRDRDETQYFGPGTRLLVL.

CDR3 nucleotide sequence: TGTGCCAGCAGTTCCCAGACAGGGGTGAAGCCCCAGCATTTT. Protein: CASSSQTGVKPQHF. The chain recombines TRBV27 with TRBJ1-5, with TRBD1 matching over 8 bases. With 4 bases clipped from V and 8 bases from J, the junction kept 7 bases outside the gene matches. There are 14 residues in the CDR3. Germline loops: CDR1 MNHEY, CDR2 SMNVEV (reference sequence).

This clonotype was counted ten times or more. The CDR3 loop reads CASSLAGTSNQPQHF. DNA for the CDR3: TGTGCCAGCAGTTTAGCAGGTACAAGCAATCAGCCCCAGCATTTT. This chain uses TRBV12-3 or TRBV12-4 with TRBJ1-5; D not certain. The CDR3 contains 15 residues. Trimming pared 0 bases from V and 1 base from J, leaving 7 bases between.

This chain links TRBV6-1 with TRBJ2-2; D remains unclear. The CDR3 consists of 15 residues. CDR1 is MNHNS and CDR2 is SASEGT in the germline V gene. V lost 2 bases and J lost 3, with 10 bases in between. This chain's CDR3 is CASSETLGYTGELFF. CDR3 DNA sequence: TGTGCCAGCAGTGAAACGTTGGGTTACACCGGGGAGCTGTTTTTT.

This clonotype has more than one count but fewer than ten. The J gene is TRBJ1-5, the V gene TRBV30; tentative D call: TRBD1 (5 bases). V lost 7 bases and J 4 bases, leaving 14 bases between the germline ends. This CDR3 spans 13 amino acids. The germline V gene has CDR1 GTSNPN and CDR2 SVGIG (reference sequence). CDR3 bases: TGTGCCTTTGTCACCGGGGGGAATCAGCCCCAGCATTTT. It yields the protein CAFVTGGNQPQHF.

There are many counts of this clonotype. The V gene is TRBV11-2, the J gene TRBJ1-1; the D is unclear. Germline V gene sequence: CDR1 SGHAT, CDR2 FQNNGV. Trimming shortened V by 5 bases and J by 4 bases, and 14 bases separated the two germline ends. The CDR3 covers 14 residues. CDR3 nucleotide sequence: TGTGCCAGCAGCCTAACCCGAGGAGCCACTGAAGCTTTCTTT. Protein product: CASSLTRGATEAFF. Full variable domain (rest looked up from reference TRBV11-2 and TRBJ1-1): EAGVAQSPRYKIIEKRQSVAFWCNPISGHATLYWYQQILGQGPKLLIQFQNNGVVDDSQLPKDRFSAERLKGVDSTLKIQPAKLEDSAVYLCASSLTRGATEAFFGQGTRLTVV.

This clonotype was recorded a few times. The gene calls are TRBV19 and TRBJ1-5; 8 bases fit TRBD1. The V and J ends lost 6 bases and 0 bases, in that order; junction bases with no gene match: 13. The V gene's germline CDR1 is LNHDA and CDR2 SQIVND (reference sequence). The CDR3 is made up of 18 amino acids. In nucleotides, the CDR3 is TGTGCCAGTAGCCTGGTCCGGGACAGGTCTTATAGCAATCAGCCCCAGCATTTT. Its protein is CASSLVRDRSYSNQPQHF.

This rearrangement joins TRBV6-4 to TRBJ1-2; D perhaps matches TRBD1 (6 bases). Trimming took off 6 bases at V and 4 bases at J, with 12 bases between the two ends. This CDR3 has 13 residues. Germline-derived CDR1 and CDR2 are MRHNA and SNTAGT. The DNA for the CDR3 is TGTGCCAGCAGCCCTCTCAGGGGCTATGGCTACACCTTC. This sequence encodes CASSPLRGYGYTF.

Of note for this clonotype: One junction end does not reproduce the germline sequence, and a read error may be involved. The chain carries TRBV3-1 and TRBJ2-5; the D gene is possibly TRBD1 (5 bases). CDR3 length: 14 residues. The germline gives CDR1 LGHDT, CDR2 YNNKEL (reference sequence). CDR3 sequence: CASSQDRGQDTQYF. The CDR3 DNA reads as TGTGCCAGCAGCCAGGATAGAGGACAAGATACCCAGTACTTC.

In its sample, this clonotype was seen a few times. The V and J genes are TRBV20-1 and TRBJ1-5; possible D gene TRBD1, 5 bases. Trimming took 3 bases from V and 5 from J, leaving 11 bases between them. There are 13 residues in the CDR3. Looked up from germline, CDR1 is DFQATT and CDR2 is SNEGSKA (reference sequence). The DNA of the CDR3 is TGCAGTGCTAGCCGGGACTCTGATCAGCCCCAGCATTTT. Translated, it gives CSASRDSDQPQHF.

This clonotype came up once. The chain couples TRBV12-3 or TRBV12-4 to TRBJ1-1; D is undetermined. The CDR3 is 11 amino acids. Trimming cost V 5 bases and J 11 bases, with 12 bases left between them. The CDR3 DNA sequence: TGTGCCAGCAGTCTTGGCAATGGTGCTTTCTTT. It is translated as CASSLGNGAFF.

This clonotype appeared many times. J is TRBJ2-7 and V is TRBV7-2, with D unresolved. The CDR3 extends over 15 amino acids. V dropped 0 bases and J dropped 1 base, with 10 bases sitting between them. Germline V gene sequence: CDR1 SGHTA, CDR2 FQGNSA. CDR3 DNA: TGTGCCAGCAGCTTAGCAGTCTCGTCGTCCTACGAGCAGTACTTC. Translated: CASSLAVSSSYEQYF.